A single sample gave rise to the 19 T cell receptor beta chains below, sequenced in a study of human T cells and chemical hapten exposure. TCRdb re-analysed the RACE reads in MiXCR, keeping a single row per CDR3 protein. The table has some 300,000 distinct CDR3 sequences, about 5% seen once. The time point was: pre-sensitization, week 0. Treatment meaning: therapeutic diphenylcyclopropenone sensitization with weekly scalp DPC. Specimen: whole blood, collected in connection with sensitization to the hapten diphenylcyclopropenone (DPC). These receptors originate from a woman under 30 with alopecia areata. Some clones in this sample may be carry-over from other donors' samples.

The gene calls are TRBV5-1 and TRBJ2-3; D uncertain. V lost 2 bases and J 4 bases, leaving 14 bases between the germline ends. The germline CDR1 and CDR2 sequences are SGHRS and YFSETQ. The CDR3 has 15 residues. Written as DNA, the CDR3 is TGCGCCAGCAGCTTAAAGGCGTCAGGCGCAGATACGCAGTATTTT. Protein: CASSLKASGADTQYF.

The gene calls are TRBV3-1 and TRBJ2-2, with 9 bases fitting TRBD1. CDR1 is LGHDT and CDR2 is YNNKEL in the germline V gene (reference sequence). Trimming removed 4 bases from V and 8 bases from J; junction bases left unmatched: 8. There are 15 residues in the CDR3. The CDR3 sequence: CASSRGTGKGGELFF. CDR3 DNA: TGTGCCAGCAGCCGAGGGACAGGGAAGGGAGGGGAGCTGTTTTTT.

This clonotype was seen repeatedly, ten times or more. J is TRBJ1-1 and V is TRBV20-1; weak D call: TRBD1 (6 bases). V was shortened by 6 bases and J by 2 bases, with 13 bases between the two germline ends. This CDR3 has 13 amino acids. Germline lookup yields CDR1 DFQATT and CDR2 SNEGSKA (reference sequence). The CDR3 region has the DNA TGCAGTGCCGAAACACAGGGTAACACTGAAGCTTTCTTT. The encoded protein is CSAETQGNTEAFF.

The sample holds one count of this clonotype. The chain joins TRBV4-2 to TRBJ1-3; D is unclear. CDR3 length: 18 residues. In germline, CDR1 is LGHNA, CDR2 YNFKEQ. V gave up 0 bases and J gave up 0 bases, with 15 bases separating them. CDR3 nucleotide sequence: TGTGCCAGCAGCCAAGAGCCCTTCCTGGGCCTCTCTGGAAACACCATATATTTT. Protein product: CASSQEPFLGLSGNTIYF.

This clonotype was seen only a few times. The junction differs from germline at one of its ends, possibly a read error. This chain uses TRBV25-1 with TRBJ2-3, with no clear D. CDR1 and CDR2 (germline): MGHDK, SYGVNS. CDR3 size: 12 residues. CDR3 sequence (DNA): TGTGCCAGCAGAGAATCGGCGGATACGCAGTATTTT. Amino acids: CASRESADTQYF. Filled out from reference TRBV25-1 and TRBJ2-3, the complete variable domain reads EADIYQTPRYLVIGTGKKITLECSQTMGHDKMYWYQQDPGMELHLIHYSYGVNSTEKGDLSSESTVSRIRTEHFPLTLESARPSHTSQYLCASRESADTQYFGPGTRLTVL.

The V gene is TRBV12-3 or TRBV12-4, the J gene TRBJ1-2; unclear D gene. This CDR3 spans 19 amino acids. V shed 5 bases and J shed 2 bases, with 27 bases lying between them. The CDR3, as DNA: TGTGCCAGCAGTCCGATTCTAGGAGAGGAACAGATGAGAAACTATGGCTACACCTTC. This sequence encodes CASSPILGEEQMRNYGYTF.

This clonotype came up a few times. The V call is TRBV10-3, the J call TRBJ1-5; D is uncertain. V gave up 10 bases and J gave up 0 bases, with 10 bases separating them. Germline V gene lookup returns CDR1 ENHRY and CDR2 SYGVKD. The CDR3 contains 13 residues. The CDR3: CATRRSSNQPQHF. CDR3 DNA sequence: TGTGCCACCAGGAGGAGTAGCAATCAGCCCCAGCATTTT.

This clonotype was seen many times. The genes are TRBV5-1 and TRBJ2-1; D not certain. Germline V CDR1 and CDR2: SGHRS, YFSETQ. V was clipped by 5 bases and J by 4 bases, with 16 bases between them. This CDR3 contains 15 residues. The CDR3 nucleotides are TGCGCCAGCAGGCATCCAGACCGCCGGTACAATGAGCAGTTCTTC. Translated, it gives CASRHPDRRYNEQFF.

This clonotype was recorded a few times. The CDR3 loop reads CSARDEVDDYEQYF. The CDR3 region has the DNA TGCAGTGCTAGAGATGAGGTAGATGACTACGAGCAGTACTTC. The V gene is TRBV20-1, the J gene TRBJ2-7; D gene ambiguous. This CDR3 is built from 14 residues. CDR1 and CDR2 (germline): DFQATT, SNEGSKA (reference sequence). The V end lost 0 bases, the J end lost 3 bases, and 12 bases lay between the germline ends.

In its sample, this clonotype was seen many times. V usage is TRBV25-1 and J usage is TRBJ1-6; no definite D call. Per the germline V gene, CDR1 is MGHDK and CDR2 is SYGVNS. This CDR3 has 15 residues. The V gene lost 5 bases and the J gene lost 0 bases, with 8 bases spanning the gap. The CDR3 DNA follows: TGTGCCAGCAGTTCAGCCGGCTCCTATAATTCACCCCTCCACTTT. Translation gives CASSSAGSYNSPLHF.

This clonotype was seen a few times. A much larger clone differs from this one at a single base, so this may be a read error. The CDR3, as DNA: TGCGCCAGCAGCCAAGAAGTGAGTGAGGGCTTCGAGCAGTACTTC. This encodes CASSQEVSEGFEQYF. The genes are TRBV4-3 and TRBJ2-7; TRBD2 is a possible D gene (5 bases). V lost 0 bases and J 6 bases, leaving 15 bases between the germline ends. CDR1 and CDR2 (germline): LGHNA, YSLEER. The CDR3 runs 15 residues.

The rearrangement links TRBV6-5 to TRBJ1-1, with a possible D match to TRBD1 (6 bases). The CDR3 extends over 15 amino acids. From germline, CDR1 is MNHEY and CDR2 SVGAGI. Trimming removed 0 bases at V and 5 bases at J, with 13 bases between. The CDR3 region is CASSYSQGLGTEAFF. DNA of the CDR3: TGTGCCAGCAGTTACTCACAGGGCTTGGGAACTGAAGCTTTCTTT.

This clonotype has more than one count but fewer than ten. This chain uses TRBV21-1 with TRBJ1-1; TRBD1 is the table's D call, not checked against the DNA. TRBV21-1 is given as a pseudogene. The CDR3 is made up of 14 amino acids. CDR3 protein: CASSKPDRDTEAFF. The CDR3, as DNA: TGTGCCAGCAGCAAACCTGACAGGGACACTGAAGCTTTCTTT.

This clonotype appeared a few times. The chain has TRBV6-4 and TRBJ2-3; 13 nucleotides line up with TRBD2. The CDR3 is 16 amino acids. V shed 2 bases and J 4 bases; nucleotides not matched to a gene: 3. CDR1 is MRHNA, CDR2 SNTAGT, per germline. The CDR3 nucleotides are TGTGCCAGCAGTGACCCCACTAGCGGGGGGGCAGATACGCAGTATTTT. Amino acids: CASSDPTSGGADTQYF.

This clonotype occurred many times. The chain links TRBV5-5 to TRBJ2-5; a weak D match, TRBD1 (5 bases). Germline V CDR1 and CDR2: SGHKS, YYEKEE (reference sequence). The CDR3 has 15 residues. Between the trimmed V and J ends, which lost 4 bases and 2 bases, there was a span of 15 bases. In nucleotides, the CDR3 is TGTGCCAGCAGCCCTTTAGGACACATACAAGAGACCCAGTACTTC. Residues: CASSPLGHIQETQYF. Using reference TRBV5-5 and TRBJ2-5 for the parts outside the CDR3, the full variable domain is DAGVTQSPTHLIKTRGQQVTLRCSPISGHKSVSWYQQVLGQGPQFIFQYYEKEERGRGNFPDRFSARQFPNYSSELNVNALLLGDSALYLCASSPLGHIQETQYFGPGTRLLVL.

This clonotype was recorded at least ten times. J is TRBJ2-2 and V is TRBV11-2, with 7 nucleotides matching TRBD1. Germline V CDR1 and CDR2: SGHAT, FQNNGV. The ends lost 0 bases at V and 4 bases at J; junction bases unmatched: 2. The CDR3 spans 15 residues. The CDR3 loop is CASSLDAGGTGELFF. CDR3 DNA sequence: TGTGCCAGCAGCTTAGATGCAGGGGGCACCGGGGAGCTGTTTTTT.

Comment on this clonotype: It may be a read error: a sequence one base away is much more abundant. The J gene is TRBJ2-3, the V gene TRBV9; 9 nucleotides align to TRBD2. The CDR3 is 14 residues long. In germline, CDR1 is SGDLS, CDR2 YYNGEE. V lost 7 bases to trimming and J lost 2 bases; unmatched junction nucleotides: 5. The CDR3 loop reads CASGPSGATDTQYF. CDR3 coding DNA: TGTGCCAGCGGCCCTAGCGGGGCCACAGATACGCAGTATTTT.

This clonotype has ten or more counts. V is TRBV6-5 and J is TRBJ1-1, with 9 positions matching TRBD1. This CDR3 is 15 amino acids long. Germline lookup yields CDR1 MNHEY and CDR2 SVGAGI. After removal of 3 bases from V and 4 bases from J, the junction contained 6 bases not matched to a gene. The CDR3 spells CASSYYRDRATEAFF. The CDR3 DNA sequence: TGTGCCAGCAGTTATTACCGGGACAGGGCCACTGAAGCTTTCTTT.

This clonotype occurred a few times. The chain links TRBV7-2 to TRBJ2-1; D is perhaps TRBD2 (6 bases). V lost 5 bases and J lost 4, with 12 bases in between. The CDR3 runs 14 residues. CDR1 is SGHTA, CDR2 FQGNSA, per germline. The CDR3 is CASSPQGLYNEQFF. Here the CDR3 DNA reads TGTGCCAGCAGCCCCCAAGGACTATACAATGAGCAGTTCTTC.